This T cell receptor (beta chain) appears in the sequencing data of a study of T-cell reconstitution after alpha-beta-depleted transplantation in children. A TCRbeta library incorporating unique molecular identifiers was prepared. TCRdb processed the PCR reads anew with MiXCR; each CDR3 protein has one entry. The table lists approximately 640,000 distinct CDR3 sequences, about 15% of them singletons. The sample was PBMCs from the stem cell graft donor, taken from the stem cell graft. This receptor was identified in a human donor who donated a stem cell graft to a child with acute myeloid leukemia.

The chain's CDR3 is CSAKTSGASSYEQYF. For the CDR3, the DNA is TGCAGTGCGAAGACTAGCGGGGCATCCTCCTACGAGCAGTACTTC. The V gene is TRBV20-1, the J gene TRBJ2-7, with 11 bases lining up with TRBD2. The CDR3 has 15 residues. Trimming removed 6 bases from V and 0 bases from J; junction bases left unmatched: 7. Per germline, CDR1 DFQATT and CDR2 SNEGSKA (reference sequence).